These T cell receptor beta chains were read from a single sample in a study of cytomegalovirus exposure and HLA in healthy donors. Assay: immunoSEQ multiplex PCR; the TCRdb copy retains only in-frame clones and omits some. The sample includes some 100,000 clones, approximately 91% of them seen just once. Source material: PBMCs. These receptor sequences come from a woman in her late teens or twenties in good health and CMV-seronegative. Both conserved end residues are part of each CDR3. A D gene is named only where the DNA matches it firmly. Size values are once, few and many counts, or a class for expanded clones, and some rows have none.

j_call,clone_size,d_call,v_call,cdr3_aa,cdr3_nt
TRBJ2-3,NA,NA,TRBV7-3,CASSLQGSTDTQYF,TGTGCCAGCAGCCTGCAGGGGAGTACAGATACGCAGTATTTT
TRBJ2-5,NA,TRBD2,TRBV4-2,CASSRGGETQYF,TGTGCCAGCAGCCGGGGGGGGGAGACCCAGTACTTC
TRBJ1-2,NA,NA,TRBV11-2,CASSRRGRSTLNYGYTF,TGTGCCAGCAGCCGCCGAGGAAGGTCGACTTTAAACTATGGCTACACCTTC
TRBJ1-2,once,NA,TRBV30,CAWSDRVGNLNYGYTF,TGTGCCTGGAGCGACCGGGTAGGAAACTTAAACTATGGCTACACCTTC
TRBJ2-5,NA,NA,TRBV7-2,CASSAGMETQYF,TGTGCCAGCAGCGCAGGGATGGAGACCCAGTACTTC
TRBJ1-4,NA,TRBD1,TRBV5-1,CASSPTGVGEKLFF,TGCGCCAGCAGCCCAACAGGGGTGGGTGAAAAACTGTTTTTT
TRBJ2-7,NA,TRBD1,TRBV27,CASSRTGISYEQYF,TGTGCCAGCAGTCGGACAGGGATTTCCTACGAGCAGTACTTC
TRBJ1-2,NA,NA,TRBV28,CASSFPQNYGYTF,TGTGCCAGCAGTTTCCCACAGAACTATGGCTACACCTTC
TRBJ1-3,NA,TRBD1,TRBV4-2,CASSQVPTGASGNTIYF,TGTGCCAGCAGCCAAGTACCTACAGGGGCCTCTGGAAACACCATATATTTT
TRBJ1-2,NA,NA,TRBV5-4,CASSLEAAPRSYGYTF,TGTGCCAGCAGCTTGGAGGCAGCTCCTAGGAGCTATGGCTACACCTTC
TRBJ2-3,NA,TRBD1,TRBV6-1,CASSGQGGTDTQYF,TGTGCCAGCAGTGGACAGGGGGGTACAGATACGCAGTATTTT
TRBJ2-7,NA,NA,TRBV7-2,CASGGIIYEQYF,TGTGCCAGCGGGGGGATTATCTACGAGCAGTACTTC
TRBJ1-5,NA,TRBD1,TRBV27,CASNAGTGSNQPQHF,TGTGCCAGCAACGCCGGGACAGGGAGTAATCAGCCCCAGCATTTT
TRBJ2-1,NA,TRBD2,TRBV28,CASSRQLSGGDKDEQFF,TGTGCCAGCAGCAGACAACTTAGCGGGGGGGATAAGGATGAGCAGTTCTTC
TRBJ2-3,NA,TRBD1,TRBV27,CASSFGRTGRGDTQYF,TGTGCCAGCAGTTTCGGACGGACAGGGCGCGGAGATACGCAGTATTTT
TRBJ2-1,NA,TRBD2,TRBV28,CASSSRGGQAGAYNEQFF,TGTGCCAGCAGTTCCCGCGGGGGGCAGGCAGGGGCCTACAATGAGCAGTTCTTC
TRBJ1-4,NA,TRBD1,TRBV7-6,CASSENRGYSEKLFF,TGTGCCAGCAGCGAGAACAGGGGGTATAGTGAAAAACTGTTTTTT
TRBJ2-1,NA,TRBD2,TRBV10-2,CASRLGTSGGNEQFF,TGCGCCAGCAGACTCGGGACTAGCGGGGGAAATGAGCAGTTCTTC
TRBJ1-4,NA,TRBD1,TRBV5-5,CASSVPTGGPEQKLFF,TGTGCCAGCAGCGTACCTACAGGGGGGCCGGAGCAAAAACTGTTTTTT
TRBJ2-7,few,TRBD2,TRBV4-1,CASSQELAESYEQYF,TGCGCCAGCAGCCAAGAACTAGCGGAGTCCTACGAGCAGTACTTC
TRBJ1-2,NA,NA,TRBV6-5,CASSPGRGYGYTF,TGTGCCAGCAGTCCCGGCAGGGGCTATGGCTACACCTTC
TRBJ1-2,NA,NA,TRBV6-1,CASSEATGLNYGYTF,TGTGCCAGCAGTGAAGCGACCGGACTTAACTATGGCTACACCTTC
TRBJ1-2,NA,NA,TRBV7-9,CASSFAGIYGYTF,TGTGCCAGCAGCTTCGCAGGGATCTATGGCTACACCTTC
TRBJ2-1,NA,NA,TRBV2,CASSSTGYNEQFF,TGTGCCAGCAGTAGCACAGGGTACAATGAGCAGTTCTTC
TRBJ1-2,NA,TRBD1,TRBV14,CASSQATGAFRGYTF,TGTGCCAGCAGCCAAGCTACAGGGGCCTTCCGTGGCTACACCTTC
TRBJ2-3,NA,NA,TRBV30,CAWSTGRSDTQYF,TGTGCCTGGAGTACGGGGAGGTCTGATACGCAGTATTTT
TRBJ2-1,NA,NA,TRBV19,CASSSKQNEQFF,TGTGCCAGTAGTAGCAAACAGAATGAGCAGTTCTTC
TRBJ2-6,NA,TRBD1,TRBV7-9,CASSRWGTGVSGANVLTF,TGTGCCAGCAGCAGATGGGGGACAGGCGTATCTGGGGCCAACGTCCTGACTTTC
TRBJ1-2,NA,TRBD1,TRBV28,CASSVTGGGYTF,TGTGCCAGCAGTGTCACAGGGGGAGGCTACACCTTC
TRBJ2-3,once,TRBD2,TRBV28,CASSSVSGRTDTQYF,TGTGCCAGCAGTTCAGTTAGCGGGAGAACAGATACGCAGTATTTT
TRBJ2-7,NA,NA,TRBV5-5,CASSPEGGRGSYEQYF,TGTGCCAGCAGCCCGGAGGGAGGTAGGGGATCCTACGAGCAGTACTTC
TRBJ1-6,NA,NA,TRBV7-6,CASSSRQSNNSPLHF,TGTGCCAGCAGCTCCCGACAGAGTAATAATTCACCCCTCCACTTT
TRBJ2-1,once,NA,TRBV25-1,CASSGGSDVGGNEQFF,TGTGCCAGCAGTGGAGGTAGCGATGTGGGCGGGAATGAGCAGTTCTTC
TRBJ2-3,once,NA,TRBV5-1,CASSLGLARSTDTQYF,TGCGCCAGCAGCTTGGGGCTAGCGAGAAGCACAGATACGCAGTATTTT
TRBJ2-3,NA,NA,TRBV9,CASSVASGGDTQYF,TGTGCCAGCAGCGTAGCTTCAGGGGGGGATACGCAGTATTTT
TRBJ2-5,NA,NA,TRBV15,CATAGLLGETQYF,TGTGCCACCGCGGGACTCCTAGGGGAGACCCAGTACTTC
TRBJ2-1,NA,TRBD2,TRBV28,CASSSPILSGRAYNEQFF,TGTGCCAGCAGTTCCCCGATCTTAAGCGGGAGGGCCTACAATGAGCAGTTCTTC
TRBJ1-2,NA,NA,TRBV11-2,CASSPRTDVPSSFYGYTF,TGTGCCAGCAGCCCTCGGACAGACGTTCCTAGTTCTTTCTATGGCTACACCTTC
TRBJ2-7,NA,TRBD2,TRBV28,CASSAVSGRVSYEQYF,TGTGCCAGCAGTGCAGTTAGCGGGCGCGTCTCCTACGAGCAGTACTTC
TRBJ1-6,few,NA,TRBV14,CASSPIRGSSPLHF,TGTGCCAGCAGCCCAATCCGGGGATCTTCACCCCTCCACTTT
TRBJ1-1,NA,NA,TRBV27,CASIPSLGLNTEAFF,TGTGCCAGCATCCCTTCCCTGGGACTTAACACTGAAGCTTTCTTT
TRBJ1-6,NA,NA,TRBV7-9,CASSLARGPLHF,TGTGCCAGCAGCTTAGCTCGGGGACCCCTCCACTTT
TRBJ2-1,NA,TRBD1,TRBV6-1,CASTGPGQGDNEQFF,TGTGCCAGCACTGGTCCGGGACAGGGGGACAATGAGCAGTTCTTC
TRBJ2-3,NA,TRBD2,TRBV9,CASSVAHSGGSTDTQYF,TGTGCCAGCAGCGTAGCCCACAGCGGGGGGAGCACAGATACGCAGTATTTT
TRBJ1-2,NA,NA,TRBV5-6,CASSLAANYGYTF,TGTGCCAGCAGCTTGGCGGCTAACTATGGCTACACCTTC
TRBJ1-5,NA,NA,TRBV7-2,CASSPDRNQPQHF,TGTGCCAGCAGCCCCGACAGGAATCAGCCCCAGCATTTT
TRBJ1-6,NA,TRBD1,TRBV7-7,CASSSGQNSPLHF,TGTGCCAGCAGCTCGGGACAGAATTCACCCCTCCACTTT
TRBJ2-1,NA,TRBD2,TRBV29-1,CSVVPFGLAGGPAYNEQFF,TGCAGCGTTGTACCCTTCGGACTAGCGGGAGGGCCGGCCTACAATGAGCAGTTCTTC
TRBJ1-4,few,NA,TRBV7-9,CASSSLRSHEKLFF,TGTGCCAGCAGCTCCCTTCGGAGCCATGAAAAACTGTTTTTT
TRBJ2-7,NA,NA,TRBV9,CASSVDGVYEQYF,TGTGCCAGCAGCGTAGACGGGGTATACGAGCAGTACTTC
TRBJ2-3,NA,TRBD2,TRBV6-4,CASSEEAGGEDTQYF,TGTGCCAGCAGTGAGGAAGCGGGAGGGGAAGATACGCAGTATTTT
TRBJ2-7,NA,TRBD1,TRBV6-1,CASSEELGQGAAEQYF,TGTGCCAGCAGTGAGGAGCTGGGACAGGGGGCTGCGGAGCAGTACTTC
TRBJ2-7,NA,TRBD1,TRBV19,CASSIATGGYEQYF,TGTGCCAGTAGTATAGCCACAGGGGGCTACGAGCAGTACTTC
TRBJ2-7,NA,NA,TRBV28,CASSPGQNSYEQYF,TGTGCCAGCAGCCCAGGACAGAACTCCTACGAGCAGTACTTC
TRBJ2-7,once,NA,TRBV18,CANSRRGGTYEQYF,TGTGCCAACTCCAGGAGGGGTGGGACCTACGAGCAGTACTTC
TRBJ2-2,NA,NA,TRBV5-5,CASSLYQGNTGELFF,TGTGCCAGCAGCTTGTATCAGGGGAACACCGGGGAGCTGTTTTTT
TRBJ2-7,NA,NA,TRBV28,CASSSPHRGYEQYF,TGTGCCAGCAGTTCTCCCCATAGAGGCTACGAGCAGTACTTC
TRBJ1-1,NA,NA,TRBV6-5,CASRRDSWTTEAFF,TGTGCCAGCAGGCGGGACTCATGGACCACTGAAGCTTTCTTT
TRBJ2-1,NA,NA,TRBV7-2,CASSFSALDHNEQFF,TGTGCCAGCAGCTTTAGCGCGCTAGACCACAATGAGCAGTTCTTC
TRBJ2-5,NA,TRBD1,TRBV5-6,CASSSRDRGWKTQYF,TGTGCCAGCAGCTCCCGGGACAGAGGATGGAAGACCCAGTACTTC